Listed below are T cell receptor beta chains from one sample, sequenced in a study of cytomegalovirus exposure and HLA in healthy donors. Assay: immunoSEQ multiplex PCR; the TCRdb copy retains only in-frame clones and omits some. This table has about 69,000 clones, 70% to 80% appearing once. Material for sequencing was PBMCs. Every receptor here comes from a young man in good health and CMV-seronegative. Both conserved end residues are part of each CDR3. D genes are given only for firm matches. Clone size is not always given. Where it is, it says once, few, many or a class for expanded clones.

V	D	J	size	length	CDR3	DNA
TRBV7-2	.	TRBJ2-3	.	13	CASSLDRGDTQYF	TGTGCCAGCAGCTTAGATAGGGGGGATACGCAGTATTTT
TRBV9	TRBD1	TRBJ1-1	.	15	CASSVGTGTYTEAFF	TGTGCCAGCAGCGTAGGGACAGGGACTTACACTGAAGCTTTCTTT
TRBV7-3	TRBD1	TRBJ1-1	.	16	CASSPQGTGPYTEAFF	TGTGCCAGCAGCCCGCAGGGGACAGGGCCTTACACTGAAGCTTTCTTT
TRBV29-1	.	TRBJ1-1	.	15	CSVRTVLAGNTEAFF	TGCAGCGTTCGGACAGTGCTTGCCGGGAACACTGAAGCTTTCTTT
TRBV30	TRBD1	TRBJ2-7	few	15	CAWRRGQGVTYEQYF	TGTGCCTGGAGAAGGGGACAGGGGGTAACCTACGAGCAGTACTTC
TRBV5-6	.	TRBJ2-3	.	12	CASSPSTDTQYF	TGTGCCAGCAGCCCTAGCACAGATACGCAGTATTTT
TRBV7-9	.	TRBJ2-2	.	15	CASSPDSVDTGELFF	TGTGCCAGCAGCCCAGACAGTGTTGACACCGGGGAGCTGTTTTTT
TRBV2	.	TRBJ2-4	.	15	CASGNQGGHGDIQYF	TGTGCCAGCGGAAATCAGGGTGGGCATGGGGACATTCAGTACTTC
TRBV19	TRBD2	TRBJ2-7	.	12	CATGGNPYEQYF	TGTGCCACCGGGGGGAACCCCTACGAGCAGTACTTC
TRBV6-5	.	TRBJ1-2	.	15	CASNPRGRTNYGYTF	TGTGCCAGCAACCCCCGAGGGAGAACTAACTATGGCTACACCTTC
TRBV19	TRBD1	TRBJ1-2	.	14	CASRTQGAGNGYTF	TGTGCCAGTAGGACACAGGGGGCGGGAAATGGCTACACCTTC
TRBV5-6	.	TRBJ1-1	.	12	CASSLQGSKAFF	TGTGCCAGCAGCTTACAGGGTAGTAAAGCTTTCTTT
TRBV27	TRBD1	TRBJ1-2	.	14	CANSLSGQGYGYTF	TGTGCCAACAGTTTATCGGGACAGGGTTATGGCTACACCTTC
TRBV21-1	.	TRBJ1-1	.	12	CASGFRDTEAFF	TGTGCCAGCGGATTCCGGGACACTGAAGCTTTCTTT
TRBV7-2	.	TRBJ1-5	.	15	CASSLARLSEQPQHF	TGTGCCAGCAGCTTAGCGAGGTTGTCGGAACAGCCCCAGCATTTT
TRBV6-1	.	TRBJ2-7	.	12	CASSETRYEQYF	TGTGCCAGCAGTGAGACCAGGTACGAGCAGTACTTC
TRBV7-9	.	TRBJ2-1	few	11	CASSQNIGQFF	TGTGCCAGCAGCCAAAACATTGGGCAGTTCTTC
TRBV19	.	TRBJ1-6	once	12	CASSLSDSPLHF	TGTGCCAGTAGTTTAAGCGATTCACCCCTCCACTTT
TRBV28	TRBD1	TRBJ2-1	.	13	CASSGQGANEQFF	TGTGCCAGCTCCGGACAGGGGGCAAATGAGCAGTTCTTC
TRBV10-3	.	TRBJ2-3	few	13	CAIGPSLADTQYF	TGTGCCATCGGGCCGAGCCTAGCGGATACGCAGTATTTT
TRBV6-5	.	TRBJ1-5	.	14	CASSLTAESLSQHF	TGTGCCAGCAGCTTGACAGCCGAGTCTCTGTCCCAGCATTTT
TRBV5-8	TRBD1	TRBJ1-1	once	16	CASRRGTGGRDTEAFF	TGTGCCAGCAGACGGGGGACAGGGGGCCGAGACACTGAAGCTTTCTTT